The rows below give T cell receptor beta chains drawn from one sample of a study of blood T cell repertoires in COVID-19. TCRdb keeps only in-frame clones here, not all; method: immunoSEQ multiplex PCR. The sample gives about 150,000 clones, 80% of which show up once; approximately 0.5% is in the top ten. The sample comprised peripheral blood. The receptors come from a man in his 60s with acute or convalescent COVID-19. Both conserved end residues are trimmed from each CDR3.

v_call	j_call	cdr3_aa
TRBV7-9	TRBJ2-5	ASSVAGVVGETQY
TRBV11-3	TRBJ2-1	ASSGRDSYNEQF
TRBV7-8	TRBJ2-3	ASSLRANGGTDTQY
TRBV28	TRBJ1-3	ASSLQGAGNTIY
TRBV6-6	TRBJ2-7	AGRDSLSYEQY
TRBV7-2	TRBJ2-1	ASTPLAGEAEQF
TRBV5-4	TRBJ1-6	ASSSPESSYNSPLH
TRBV27	TRBJ2-7	ASSRGLGDYEQY
TRBV6-2/TRBV6-3	TRBJ1-6	ASSYETRGISSYNSPLH
TRBV13	TRBJ2-7	ASRLGGTVEQY
TRBV28	TRBJ2-1	ASSLGTSGSGGQF
TRBV19	TRBJ2-6	ASGDWAGANVLT
TRBV28	TRBJ2-3	ASSLSPGQARNTQY
TRBV5-5	TRBJ1-1	ASSLEAGALNTEAF
TRBV18	TRBJ1-4	ASSLRQGSTNEKLF
TRBV19	TRBJ2-4	ASSPTGTIQY
TRBV19	TRBJ2-1	ASIPMGGGSFNEQF
TRBV28	TRBJ1-6	ASLRVNSPLH
TRBV19	TRBJ2-1	ASSLTILGLSYNEQF
TRBV4-3	TRBJ2-5	ASSQGAGGGETQY
TRBV11-2	TRBJ2-2	ASSSTVGGELF
TRBV5-6	TRBJ1-2	ASSLQGIRGGYT
TRBV5-1	TRBJ1-3	ASSLQGVSGNTIY
TRBV18	TRBJ1-5	ASSSGGGNQPQH
TRBV10-3	TRBJ1-1	AISDRQGHTEAF
TRBV3-1/TRBV3-2	TRBJ2-7	ASSPGTSTY
TRBV9	TRBJ2-5	ASSVGNRELETQY